This T cell receptor beta chain came from a study of PD-L1 blockade in urothelial cancer. Study summary: Bladder-origin urothelial cancer in males covered most of the roughly 29 patients. Among blood samples, the median T cell count was approximately 140,000. Findings and limits, study-wide: Pretreatment peripheral blood TCR clonality that fell below the median predicted better survival among the patients studied.

Time point here: pretreatment peripheral blood. Profiled with immunoSEQ multiplex PCR; TCRdb holds only in-frame clones, not every one. The sample has about 130,000 clones, 70% to 85% seen once. This clone has just a few counts. Antigen specificity is unknown. The germline gives CDR1 KGHSH, CDR2 LQKENI. After removal of 3 bases from V and 0 bases from J, the junction contained 4 bases not matched to a gene. The CDR3 is 15 amino acids. This TCR was recovered from a man over 45 with urothelial cancer. The gene calls are TRBV18 and TRBJ1-1; 7 bases agree with TRBD1. This specimen consisted of PBMCs, obtained around atezolizumab (anti-PD-L1) treatment. The CDR3 DNA follows: TGTGCCAGCTCACCCAGGGACAGTTTGAACACTGAAGCTTTCTTT. It translates to CASSPRDSLNTEAFF.